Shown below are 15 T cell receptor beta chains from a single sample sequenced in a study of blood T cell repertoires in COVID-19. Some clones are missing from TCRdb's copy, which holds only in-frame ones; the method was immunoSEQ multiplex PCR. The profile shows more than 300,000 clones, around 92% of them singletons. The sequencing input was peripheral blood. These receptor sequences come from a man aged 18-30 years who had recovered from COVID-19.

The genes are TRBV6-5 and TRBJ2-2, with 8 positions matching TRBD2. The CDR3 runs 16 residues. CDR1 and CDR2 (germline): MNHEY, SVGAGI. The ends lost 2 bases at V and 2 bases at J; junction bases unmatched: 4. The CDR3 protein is CASSYVAGLNTGELFF. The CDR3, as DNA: TGTGCCAGCAGTTACGTAGCGGGGCTAAACACCGGGGAGCTGTTTTTT.

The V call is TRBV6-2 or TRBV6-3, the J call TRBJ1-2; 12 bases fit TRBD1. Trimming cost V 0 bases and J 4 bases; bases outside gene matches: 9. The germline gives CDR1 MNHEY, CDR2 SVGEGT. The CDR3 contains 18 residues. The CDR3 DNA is TGTGCCAGCAGTTACTCGGGACAGGGGGCCAGGGGAGTCTATGGCTACACCTTC. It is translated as CASSYSGQGARGVYGYTF.

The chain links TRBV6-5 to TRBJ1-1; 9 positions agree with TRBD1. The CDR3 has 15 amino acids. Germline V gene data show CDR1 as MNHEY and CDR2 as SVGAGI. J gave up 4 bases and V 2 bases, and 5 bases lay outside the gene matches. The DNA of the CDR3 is TGTGCCAGCAGTTACGGTACAGGGGGCATCACTGAAGCTTTCTTT. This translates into CASSYGTGGITEAFF.

The CDR3 DNA reads as TGTGCCAGCAGCCAACTAAACAATGAGCAGTTCTTC. Its translation is CASSQLNNEQFF. This chain connects TRBV3-1 (or the pseudogene TRBV3-2) to TRBJ2-1; D not certain. The CDR3 totals 12 residues. Trimming took off 2 bases at V and 5 bases at J, with 4 bases between the two ends. Germline values: CDR1 LGHDT, CDR2 YNNKEL (reference sequence).

The CDR3 coding sequence is TGTGCCAGCAGTTCCGCGAGCGGGAGCGGCACAGATACGCAGTATTTT. Encoded protein: CASSSASGSGTDTQYF. V gene TRBV6-6 combines with J gene TRBJ2-3; TRBD2 matches at 8 bases. V lost 4 bases to trimming and J lost 1 base; unmatched junction nucleotides: 7. The CDR3 covers 16 residues. CDR1 is MNHNY, CDR2 SVGAGI, per germline (reference sequence).

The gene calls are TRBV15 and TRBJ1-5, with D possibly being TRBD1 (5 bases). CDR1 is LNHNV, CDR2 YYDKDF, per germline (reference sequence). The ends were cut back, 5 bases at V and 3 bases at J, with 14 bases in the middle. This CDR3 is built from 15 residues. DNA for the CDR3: TGTGCCACCAGCCCGGACATCGTTTCCAATCAGCCCCAGCATTTT. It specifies CATSPDIVSNQPQHF.

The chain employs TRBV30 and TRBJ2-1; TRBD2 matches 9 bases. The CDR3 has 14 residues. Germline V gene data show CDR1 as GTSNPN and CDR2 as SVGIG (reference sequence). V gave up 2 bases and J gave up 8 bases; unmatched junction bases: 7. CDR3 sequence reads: CAWSSASGTYEQFF. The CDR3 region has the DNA TGTGCCTGGAGTTCGGCTAGCGGGACGTATGAGCAGTTCTTC.

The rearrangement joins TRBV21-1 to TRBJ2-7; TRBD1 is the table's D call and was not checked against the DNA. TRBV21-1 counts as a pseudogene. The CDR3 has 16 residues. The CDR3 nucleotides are TGTGCCAGCAGCAAAAGCTTGACAGGGCTCACCTACGAGCAGTACTTC. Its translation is CASSKSLTGLTYEQYF.

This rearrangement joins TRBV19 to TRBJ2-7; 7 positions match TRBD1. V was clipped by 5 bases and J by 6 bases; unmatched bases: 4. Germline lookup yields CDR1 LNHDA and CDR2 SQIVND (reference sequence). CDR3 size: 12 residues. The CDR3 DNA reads TGTGCCAGTAGTGACAGGGATTTCGAGCAGTACTTC. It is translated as CASSDRDFEQYF.

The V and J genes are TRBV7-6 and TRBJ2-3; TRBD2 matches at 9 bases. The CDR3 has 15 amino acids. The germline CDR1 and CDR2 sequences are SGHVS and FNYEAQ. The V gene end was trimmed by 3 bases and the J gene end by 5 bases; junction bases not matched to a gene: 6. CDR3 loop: CASSLGGGALDTQYF. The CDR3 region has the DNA TGTGCCAGCAGCTTGGGCGGGGGGGCGTTAGATACGCAGTATTTT.

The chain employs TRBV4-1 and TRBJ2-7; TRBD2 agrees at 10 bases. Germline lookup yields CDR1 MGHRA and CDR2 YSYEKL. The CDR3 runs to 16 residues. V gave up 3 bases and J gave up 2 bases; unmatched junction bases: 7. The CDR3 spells CASSHTSGGVPYEQYF. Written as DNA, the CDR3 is TGCGCCAGCAGCCATACCAGCGGGGGGGTTCCCTACGAGCAGTACTTC.

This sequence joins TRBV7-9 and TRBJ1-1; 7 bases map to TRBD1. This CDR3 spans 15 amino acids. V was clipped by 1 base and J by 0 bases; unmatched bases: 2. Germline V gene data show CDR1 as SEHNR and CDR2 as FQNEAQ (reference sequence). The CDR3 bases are TGTGCCAGCAGCTTAGTACAGGGGATGAACACTGAAGCTTTCTTT. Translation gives CASSLVQGMNTEAFF.

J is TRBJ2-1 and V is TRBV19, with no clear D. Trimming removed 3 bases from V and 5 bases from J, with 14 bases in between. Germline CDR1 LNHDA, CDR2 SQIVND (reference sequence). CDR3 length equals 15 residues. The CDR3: CASSIRLGGHNEQFF. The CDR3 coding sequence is TGTGCCAGTAGTATTCGACTGGGTGGCCACAATGAGCAGTTCTTC.

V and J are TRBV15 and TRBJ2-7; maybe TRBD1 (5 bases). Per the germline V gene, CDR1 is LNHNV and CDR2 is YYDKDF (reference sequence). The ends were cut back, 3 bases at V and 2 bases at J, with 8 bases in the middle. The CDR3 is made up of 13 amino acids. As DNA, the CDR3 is TGTGCCACCAGCAGCGGACATACCTACGAGCAGTACTTC. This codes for CATSSGHTYEQYF.

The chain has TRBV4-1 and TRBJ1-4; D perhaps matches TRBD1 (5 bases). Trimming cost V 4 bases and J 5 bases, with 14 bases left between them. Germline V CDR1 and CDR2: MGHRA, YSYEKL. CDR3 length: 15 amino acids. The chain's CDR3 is CASSPLGRVNEKLFF. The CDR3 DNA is TGCGCCAGCAGCCCCTTGGGCAGGGTAAATGAAAAACTGTTTTTT.